These 12 T cell receptor beta chains originate from one sample sequenced in a study of technical replicates of blood from several donors. The repertoire was sequenced with immunoSEQ multiplex PCR; TCRdb's copy has only in-frame clones and lacks some. Among more than 70,000 clones listed, 93% were seen once. Specimen: T cells isolated from PBMCs. These receptors were taken from a human donor in good health.

This chain uses TRBV9 with TRBJ1-6, with 7 nucleotides matching TRBD1. The CDR3 consists of 17 residues. The V and J ends lost 1 base and 7 bases, in that order; junction bases with no gene match: 11. CDR1 is SGDLS and CDR2 is YYNGEE in the germline V gene. CDR3 loop: CASSVSTGERINSPLHF. In nucleotides, the CDR3 is TGTGCCAGCAGCGTATCAACAGGGGAAAGGATCAATTCACCCCTCCACTTT.

This chain uses TRBV7-8 with TRBJ1-5; 7 positions match TRBD1. CDR1 and CDR2 from the germline V gene are SGHVS and FQNEAQ. V was clipped by 5 bases and J by 9 bases; unmatched bases: 10. The length of the CDR3 is 14 residues. The CDR3 sequence is CASSRTGPLGPQHF. CDR3 nucleotides: TGTGCCAGCAGCCGGACAGGACCCTTAGGGCCCCAGCATTTT.

The rearrangement uses TRBV25-1 and TRBJ1-4; 9 bases are a match to TRBD1. Unmatched junction bases numbered 6, after V lost 6 bases and J lost 7 bases. Germline CDR1 MGHDK, CDR2 SYGVNS. The CDR3 length is 14 residues. The CDR3 here is CASSSPTGGEKLFF. In DNA form, the CDR3 reads TGTGCCAGCAGCTCCCCGACAGGGGGTGAAAAACTGTTTTTT.

As DNA, the CDR3 is TGCGCCAGCAGCCAAGGGTTAGCGGACGTCTACAATGAGCAGTTCTTC. Translating it yields CASSQGLADVYNEQFF. V is TRBV4-1 and J is TRBJ2-1, with D tentatively TRBD2 (6 bases). Trimming cost V 1 base and J 3 bases, with 13 bases left between them. CDR1 is MGHRA and CDR2 is YSYEKL in the germline V gene. The CDR3 has 16 amino acids.

The rearrangement links TRBV6-4 to TRBJ2-3; TRBD2 matches at 16 bases. V was clipped by 4 bases and J by 1 base; unmatched bases: 11. Germline values: CDR1 MRHNA, CDR2 SNTAGT. The CDR3 has 20 amino acids. The CDR3 loop is CASSGPHGTSGGAGTDTQYF. CDR3 DNA sequence: TGTGCCAGCAGTGGGCCCCACGGGACTAGCGGGGGGGCGGGCACAGATACGCAGTATTTT.

The V gene is TRBV28, the J gene TRBJ2-7; maybe TRBD2 (7 bases). Germline V CDR1 and CDR2: MDHEN, SYDVKM. V was cut by 6 bases and J by 3 bases, with 18 bases left in between. CDR3 length equals 15 residues. The CDR3 loop is CASSVGGGSLYEQYF. Written as DNA, the CDR3 is TGTGCCAGCAGCGTTGGGGGGGGCTCCCTCTACGAGCAGTACTTC.

The chain joins TRBV7-9 to TRBJ1-1, with 7 bases aligning to TRBD1. In germline, CDR1 is SEHNR, CDR2 FQNEAQ (reference sequence). V was pared by 5 bases and J by 4 bases, with 4 bases of the junction left unmatched. CDR3 length: 13 residues. The CDR3 loop is CASSQAGGTEAFF. In nucleotides, the CDR3 is TGTGCCAGCAGCCAAGCAGGGGGCACTGAAGCTTTCTTT.

The rearrangement links TRBV5-8 to TRBJ1-6, with D perhaps matching TRBD1 (5 bases). Germline CDR1 and CDR2: SGHTS and YDEGEE. Deletions cut 1 base from V and 10 bases from J, with 12 bases between. There are 14 residues in the CDR3. CDR3 amino acids: CASSLKGFGSPLHF. The CDR3 DNA is TGTGCCAGCAGCTTGAAGGGGTTCGGGTCACCCCTCCACTTT.

DNA for the CDR3: TGTGCCAGCAGTTACCGACAGGGGGTTATCGACACTGAAGCTTTCTTT. Encoded protein: CASSYRQGVIDTEAFF. The V gene is TRBV6-5, the J gene TRBJ1-1; 9 bases agree with TRBD1. Germline V gene data show CDR1 as MNHEY and CDR2 as SVGAGI. The ends lost 2 bases at V and 3 bases at J; junction bases unmatched: 7. This CDR3 has 16 residues.

The rearrangement uses TRBV7-8 and TRBJ2-7, with TRBD1 matching 8 bases. The CDR3 loop spans 15 amino acids. CDR1 is SGHVS, CDR2 FQNEAQ, per germline. V lost 5 bases and J lost 0; bases outside the gene matches: 6. The CDR3 bases are TGTGCCAGCAGCCCAGGACAGGGACCCTCCTACGAGCAGTACTTC. It translates to CASSPGQGPSYEQYF.

The rearrangement links TRBV11-2 to TRBJ2-7; 13 bases match TRBD2. CDR1 is SGHAT and CDR2 is FQNNGV in the germline V gene. The CDR3 sequence is 15 residues long. V dropped 5 bases and J dropped 5; count of bases not matched to a gene: 6. The CDR3 here is CASSRTSGRTDEQYF. The CDR3 nucleotides are TGTGCCAGCAGCCGGACTAGCGGGAGAACGGACGAGCAGTACTTC.

V gene TRBV6-5 combines with J gene TRBJ2-3, with 9 bases lining up with TRBD2. Germline V CDR1 and CDR2: MNHEY, SVGAGI. The CDR3 totals 13 residues. The junction had 5 bases not matched to a gene; V was cut back by 7 bases and J by 6 bases. In DNA form, the CDR3 reads TGTGCCAGCAAAGCTAGCGGGGACGATACGCAGTATTTT. Translated: CASKASGDDTQYF.